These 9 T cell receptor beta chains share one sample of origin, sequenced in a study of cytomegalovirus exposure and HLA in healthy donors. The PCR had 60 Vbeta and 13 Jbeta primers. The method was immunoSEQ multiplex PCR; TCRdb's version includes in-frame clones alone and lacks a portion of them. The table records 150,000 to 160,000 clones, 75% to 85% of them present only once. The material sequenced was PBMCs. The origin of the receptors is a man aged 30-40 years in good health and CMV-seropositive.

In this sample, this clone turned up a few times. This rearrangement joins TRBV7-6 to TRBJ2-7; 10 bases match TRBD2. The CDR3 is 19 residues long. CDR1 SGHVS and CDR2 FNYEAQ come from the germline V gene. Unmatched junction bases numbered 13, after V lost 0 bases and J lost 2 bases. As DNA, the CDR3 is TGTGCCAGCAGCTTAGCGCGGGCTAGCGGGAGCCCCAGGGCCTACGAGCAGTACTTC. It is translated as CASSLARASGSPRAYEQYF.

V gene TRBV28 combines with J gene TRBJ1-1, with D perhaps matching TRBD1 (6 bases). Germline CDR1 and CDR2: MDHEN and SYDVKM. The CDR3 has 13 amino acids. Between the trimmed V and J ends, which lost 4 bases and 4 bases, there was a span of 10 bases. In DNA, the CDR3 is TGTGCCAGCAGTTCGCAGGGGCGCACTGAAGCTTTCTTT. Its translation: CASSSQGRTEAFF.

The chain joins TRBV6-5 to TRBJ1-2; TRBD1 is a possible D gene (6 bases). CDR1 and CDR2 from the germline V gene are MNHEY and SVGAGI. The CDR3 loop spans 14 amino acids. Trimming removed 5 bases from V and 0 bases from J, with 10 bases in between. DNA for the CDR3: TGTGCCAGCAGTCTCGGGACACCTAACTATGGCTACACCTTC. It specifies CASSLGTPNYGYTF.

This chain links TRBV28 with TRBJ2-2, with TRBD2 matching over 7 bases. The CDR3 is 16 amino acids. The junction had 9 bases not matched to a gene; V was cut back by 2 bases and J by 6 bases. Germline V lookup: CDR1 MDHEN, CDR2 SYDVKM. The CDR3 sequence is CASSLAGATSAGELFF. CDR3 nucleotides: TGTGCCAGCAGTTTAGCGGGAGCCACCTCGGCCGGGGAGCTGTTTTTT.

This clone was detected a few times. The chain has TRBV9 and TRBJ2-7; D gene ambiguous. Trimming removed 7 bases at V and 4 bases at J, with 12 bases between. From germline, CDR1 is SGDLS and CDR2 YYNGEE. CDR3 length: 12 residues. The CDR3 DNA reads TGTGCCAGCGGCGCAGGCAGGTACGAGCAGTACTTC. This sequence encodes CASGAGRYEQYF.

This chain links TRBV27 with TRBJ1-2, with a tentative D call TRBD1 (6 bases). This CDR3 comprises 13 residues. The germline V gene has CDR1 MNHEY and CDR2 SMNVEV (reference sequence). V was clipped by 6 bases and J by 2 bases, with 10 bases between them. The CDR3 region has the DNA TGTGCCAGCAGCCATACAGGGAACTATGGCTACACCTTC. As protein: CASSHTGNYGYTF.

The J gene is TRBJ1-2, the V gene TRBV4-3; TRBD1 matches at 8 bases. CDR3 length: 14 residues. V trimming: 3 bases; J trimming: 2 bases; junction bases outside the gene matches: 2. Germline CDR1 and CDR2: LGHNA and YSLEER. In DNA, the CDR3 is TGCGCCAGCAGCCAGGGGACAGGCAACTATGGCTACACCTTC. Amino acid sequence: CASSQGTGNYGYTF.

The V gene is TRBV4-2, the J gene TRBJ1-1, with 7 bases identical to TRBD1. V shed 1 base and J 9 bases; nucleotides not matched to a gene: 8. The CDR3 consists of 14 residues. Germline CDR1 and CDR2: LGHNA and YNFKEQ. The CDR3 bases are TGTGCCAGCAGCCAAGCTCTCCGGGACAGTCAAGCTTTCTTT. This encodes CASSQALRDSQAFF.

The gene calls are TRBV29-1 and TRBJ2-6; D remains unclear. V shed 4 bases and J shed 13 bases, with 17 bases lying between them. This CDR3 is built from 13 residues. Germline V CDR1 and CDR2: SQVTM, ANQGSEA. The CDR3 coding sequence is TGCAGCGTTGCCGGTGGGCAGGCAGGTGTCCTGACTTTC. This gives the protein CSVAGGQAGVLTF.